The 27 T cell receptor beta chains presented below share a single source sample, sequenced in a study of blood T cell repertoires in COVID-19. Only in-frame clones appear in the TCRdb table, and some are missing; sequencing was by immunoSEQ multiplex PCR. The data show under 300,000 clones, approximately 80% seen once. The source material was peripheral blood. The receptors shown here come from a man aged 30-40 years who had recovered from COVID-19.

The DNA for the CDR3 is TGTGCCAGCAGTTACGGGGCTAGCGGGGGTAATGAGCAGTTCTTC. It codes for CASSYGASGGNEQFF. This chain uses TRBV6-5 with TRBJ2-1; TRBD2 agrees at 10 bases. The CDR3 runs to 15 residues. Germline loops: CDR1 MNHEY, CDR2 SVGAGI. Trimming at V came to 2 bases and at J to 7 bases, leaving 5 bases not matched to a gene.

The V and J genes are TRBV19 and TRBJ1-6; D gene ambiguous. Trimming shortened V by 4 bases and J by 8 bases, and 15 bases separated the two germline ends. The germline V gene encodes CDR1 LNHDA and CDR2 SQIVND (reference sequence). CDR3 length equals 15 residues. As DNA, the CDR3 is TGTGCCAGTAGTAGAGAAGCGATCACGGATTCACCCCTCCACTTT. It encodes CASSREAITDSPLHF.

As concerns this clone: Other DNA sequences in the same sample also yield this CDR3. The DNA for the CDR3 is TGTGCCAGCTCACCAGGCAGGGGCACAGATACGCAGTATTTT. Its translation is CASSPGRGTDTQYF. The chain uses TRBV18 and TRBJ2-3; D might be TRBD1 (5 bases). Germline V gene sequence: CDR1 KGHSH, CDR2 LQKENI. There are 14 residues in the CDR3. The V gene lost 2 bases and the J gene lost 1 base, with 7 bases spanning the gap.

The V and J genes are TRBV10-3 and TRBJ2-3; 16 bases align to TRBD2. Germline V gene sequence: CDR1 ENHRY, CDR2 SYGVKD. Trimming at V came to 10 bases and at J to 6 bases, leaving 10 bases not matched to a gene. The CDR3 runs to 16 residues. The CDR3 spells CATQTGTSGGADTQYF. The CDR3 DNA reads TGTGCCACCCAAACCGGGACTAGCGGGGGGGCTGATACGCAGTATTTT.

The chain links TRBV24-1 to TRBJ1-2, with 11 nucleotides matching TRBD1. This CDR3 is 14 amino acids long. Trimming cost V 3 bases and J 7 bases; bases outside gene matches: 3. Germline V gene data show CDR1 as KGHDR and CDR2 as SFDVKD. The CDR3 bases are TGTGCCACCAGTGATCCAGGGACAGGGGGTGGCTACACCTTC. Protein sequence: CATSDPGTGGGYTF.

The V and J genes are TRBV5-4 and TRBJ2-1; weak D call: TRBD1 (5 bases). Germline values: CDR1 SGHNT, CDR2 YYREEE (reference sequence). The CDR3 consists of 15 residues. The V end lost 4 bases, the J end lost 0 bases, and 11 bases lay between the germline ends. The CDR3, as DNA: TGTGCCAGCAGCATGACAGTAAGCTCCTACAATGAGCAGTTCTTC. Protein: CASSMTVSSYNEQFF.

This chain joins TRBV6-1 and TRBJ2-2; no clear D. Between the trimmed V and J ends, which lost 2 bases and 4 bases, there was a span of 5 bases. Germline V lookup: CDR1 MNHNS, CDR2 SASEGT. The CDR3 covers 13 residues. The CDR3 DNA sequence: TGTGCCAGCAGTGAATCTTTCACCGGGGAGCTGTTTTTT. Translation gives CASSESFTGELFF.

V is TRBV28 and J is TRBJ2-4; TRBD2 matches 7 bases. This CDR3 has 15 amino acids. Trimming took 6 bases from V and 6 from J; bases not matched to a gene: 11. Germline CDR1 reads MDHEN; CDR2 reads SYDVKM. The CDR3 coding sequence is TGTGCCAGCAGCCCCGGGGGGTTAAGGGGAAACATTCAGTACTTC. This encodes CASSPGGLRGNIQYF.

The chain recombines TRBV20-1 with TRBJ2-1; D is possibly TRBD2 (7 bases). Germline lookup yields CDR1 DFQATT and CDR2 SNEGSKA (reference sequence). Trimming took 3 bases from V and 15 from J, leaving 24 bases between them. The CDR3 length is 14 residues. The CDR3 reads CSASRGGGGMSAFF. The CDR3 DNA is TGCAGTGCTAGTAGGGGGGGTGGTGGAATGTCAGCGTTCTTC.

The table lists this clone with a count of one. The rearrangement joins TRBV3-1 (or the pseudogene TRBV3-2) to TRBJ1-1; D unresolved. Trimming took 1 base from V and 1 from J, leaving 10 bases between them. Germline loops: CDR1 LGHDT, CDR2 YNNKEL (reference sequence). The CDR3 is 15 amino acids. CDR3 nucleotides: TGTGCCAGCAGCCAAGTAATACTTGCGAACACTGAAGCTTTCTTT. Encoded protein: CASSQVILANTEAFF.

CDR3 region: CASRATGTNYGYTF. The CDR3 region has the DNA TGTGCCAGCAGGGCGACAGGGACTAACTATGGCTACACCTTC. V and J are TRBV6-5 and TRBJ1-2; 7 bases match TRBD1. The CDR3 is 14 residues long. The V gene end was trimmed by 6 bases and the J gene end by 0 bases; junction bases not matched to a gene: 4. Germline loops: CDR1 MNHEY, CDR2 SVGAGI.

V and J are TRBV13 and TRBJ2-5, with 9 bases matching TRBD2. Germline V lookup: CDR1 PRHDT, CDR2 FYEKMQ (reference sequence). The ends lost 5 bases at V and 0 bases at J; junction bases unmatched: 4. The CDR3 loop spans 15 amino acids. The CDR3 nucleotides are TGTGCCAGCAGCAAGACTAGCGGAAACCAAGAGACCCAGTACTTC. The encoded protein is CASSKTSGNQETQYF. Looking up the rest from reference TRBV13 and TRBJ2-5 gives the full variable domain: AAGVIQSPRHLIKEKRETATLKCYPIPRHDTVYWYQQGPGQDPQFLISFYEKMQSDKGSIPDRFSAQQFSDYHSELNMSSLELGDSALYFCASSKTSGNQETQYFGPGTRLLVL.

V gene TRBV5-5 combines with J gene TRBJ2-3; 7 bases map to TRBD2. J lost 2 bases, V lost 0 bases, and 3 bases had no gene match. The CDR3 totals 15 residues. Germline assignment: CDR1 SGHKS and CDR2 YYEKEE (reference sequence). The CDR3 DNA reads as TGTGCCAGCAGCTTGGATGCGGGGGTCACAGATACGCAGTATTTT. It translates to CASSLDAGVTDTQYF.

This chain connects TRBV4-2 to TRBJ2-5; 9 bases line up with TRBD1. V gave up 4 bases and J gave up 4 bases; unmatched junction bases: 7. Germline-derived CDR1 and CDR2 are LGHNA and YNFKEQ. CDR3 length: 15 residues. CDR3 sequence: CASSLGTGYSETQYF. CDR3 DNA: TGTGCCAGCAGCCTCGGGACAGGGTATTCAGAGACCCAGTACTTC.

This chain uses TRBV20-1 with TRBJ2-7; 7 nucleotides match TRBD2. Germline V gene sequence: CDR1 DFQATT, CDR2 SNEGSKA (reference sequence). V shed 5 bases, J shed 9 bases, and the junction held 7 bases outside the gene matches. The CDR3 consists of 11 residues. This chain's CDR3 is CSAPSGVRQYV. As DNA, the CDR3 is TGCAGTGCTCCGAGCGGGGTACGGCAGTACGTC.

V is TRBV2 and J is TRBJ1-6; possible D gene TRBD1, 6 bases. Trimming shortened V by 0 bases and J by 14 bases, and 14 bases separated the two germline ends. The CDR3 runs 14 residues. CDR1 is SNHLY and CDR2 is FYNNEI in the germline V gene. CDR3 in amino acids: CASSEAQGHGTLHF. CDR3 bases: TGTGCCAGCAGTGAAGCCCAGGGGCATGGGACCCTCCACTTT.

CDR3 coding DNA: TGTGCCAGCAGTCTCGGGAGTCAGCCCCAGCATTTT. Amino acids: CASSLGSQPQHF. The chain joins TRBV6-5 to TRBJ1-5; D unresolved. V was clipped by 5 bases and J by 6 bases, with 8 bases between them. Germline loops: CDR1 MNHEY, CDR2 SVGAGI. The CDR3 sequence is 12 residues long.

In this sample, this clone turned up a few times. This sequence joins TRBV6-5 and TRBJ2-5; unclear D gene. CDR1 is MNHEY, CDR2 SVGAGI, per germline. This CDR3 contains 13 residues. The V end was cut by 8 bases, the J end by 5 bases, with 15 bases between. CDR3 sequence (DNA): TGTGCCAGCGAATATCTAGAGGTGGAGACCCAGTACTTC. This codes for CASEYLEVETQYF.

This chain connects TRBV6-5 to TRBJ2-3; TRBD1 is a possible D gene (7 bases). Between the trimmed V and J ends, which lost 7 bases and 1 base, there was a span of 15 bases. The length of the CDR3 is 15 residues. The germline V gene has CDR1 MNHEY and CDR2 SVGAGI. CDR3: CASTGGGAGTDTQYF. The CDR3 bases are TGTGCCAGCACAGGAGGGGGCGCCGGCACAGATACGCAGTATTTT.

The V call is TRBV15, the J call TRBJ2-3; D is unclear. Germline-derived CDR1 and CDR2 are LNHNV and YYDKDF (reference sequence). V shed 1 base and J shed 8 bases, with 7 bases lying between them. The CDR3 contains 12 residues. CDR3 sequence reads: CATSRVPGTQYF. CDR3 coding DNA: TGTGCCACCAGCAGAGTACCCGGTACGCAGTATTTT.

This clone was found a few times. This chain links TRBV7-9 with TRBJ1-2, with D uncertain. Deletions cut 1 base from V and 8 bases from J, with 8 bases between. The CDR3 is 12 residues long. CDR1 is SEHNR, CDR2 FQNEAQ, per germline (reference sequence). CDR3 residues: CASSLDARGYTF. CDR3 sequence (DNA): TGTGCCAGCAGCTTAGACGCTAGAGGCTACACCTTC.

The chain joins TRBV12-3 or TRBV12-4 to TRBJ1-2, with 9 bases matching TRBD1. V dropped 5 bases and J dropped 6; count of bases not matched to a gene: 4. CDR3 length equals 13 residues. CDR3 DNA sequence: TGTGCCAGCAGTACAGGGGGCTTAGATGGCTACACCTTC. It codes for CASSTGGLDGYTF.

The sample holds one count of this clone. The rearrangement links TRBV7-2 to TRBJ2-3; TRBD2 agrees at 9 bases. V was clipped by 1 base and J by 4 bases; unmatched bases: 6. The CDR3 runs to 16 residues. Germline loops: CDR1 SGHTA, CDR2 FQGNSA. This chain's CDR3 is CASSLDAGGTADTQYF. CDR3 nucleotides: TGTGCCAGCAGCTTAGACGCGGGGGGGACGGCAGATACGCAGTATTTT.

CDR3: CASSPDSTNTEAFF. The DNA for the CDR3 is TGCGCCAGCAGCCCCGACAGTACGAACACTGAAGCTTTCTTT. V gene TRBV5-1 combines with J gene TRBJ1-1, with D maybe TRBD1 (5 bases). CDR1 is SGHRS and CDR2 is YFSETQ in the germline V gene. V lost 4 bases, J lost 1 base, and 11 bases lay in between. The CDR3 spans 14 residues.

This sequence joins TRBV10-3 and TRBJ2-5; D may be TRBD2 (5 bases). The CDR3 sequence is 13 residues long. Trimming left V 6 bases short and J 5 bases short, with 13 bases between. Germline CDR1 is ENHRY and CDR2 is SYGVKD. The CDR3 protein is CAISVSGVETQYF. CDR3 DNA: TGTGCCATCAGCGTCTCCGGGGTCGAGACCCAGTACTTC.

The chain carries TRBV5-1 and TRBJ2-5, with D maybe TRBD2 (6 bases). Germline CDR1 SGHRS, CDR2 YFSETQ. The CDR3 has 13 residues. The germline V and J ends were trimmed by 4 bases and 2 bases, with 9 bases remaining between them. Here the CDR3 reads CASSRGLQETQYF. For the CDR3, the DNA is TGCGCCAGCAGCAGGGGACTTCAAGAGACCCAGTACTTC.

The chain is built from TRBV19 and TRBJ1-2; no firm D call. The V end was cut by 7 bases, the J end by 4 bases, with 10 bases between. The CDR3 spans 12 residues. Per the germline V gene, CDR1 is LNHDA and CDR2 is SQIVND (reference sequence). CDR3 region: CASNEGFYGYTF. The CDR3 nucleotides are TGTGCCAGTAACGAGGGTTTCTATGGCTACACCTTC.